This section outlines one T cell receptor (beta chain) sequence together with its context. A single base separates this from a much larger clone, so it may be a read error. Time point here: newly diagnosed GD, antithyroid drugs for less than 3 months. PBMC RNA served as the TCR library source. To make TCR beta libraries, researchers used iRepertoire HTBI primers and Arm-PCR of CDR3 regions. TCRdb passed the multiplex PCR reads through MiXCR, listing each CDR3 protein once. The repertoire holds around 480,000 distinct CDR3 sequences, with 16% as singletons. With 5 bases removed from V and 7 bases from J, the gap between germline ends came to 22 bases. Per the germline V gene, CDR1 is SGHVS and CDR2 is FNYEAQ. The CDR3 is made up of 16 amino acids. The data were obtained in a study of regulatory T cells in long-lasting Graves disease. The sample was also linked to a second study, of T cells in Graves' hyperthyroidism and ophthalmopathy.

This clonotype was obtained from a woman aged 35 to 60 with Graves disease. The chain links TRBV7-6 to TRBJ2-3; no definite D call. The sample in question was peripheral blood mononuclear cells (PBMCs), obtained at new diagnosis, from a patient treated with antithyroid drugs. CDR3 sequence (DNA): TGTGCCAGCAGCCTAAACAGACCCGAAACCCTAAATACGCAGTATTTT. It specifies CASSLNRPETLNTQYF. Filled out from reference TRBV7-6 and TRBJ2-3, the complete variable domain reads GAGVSQSPRYKVTKRGQDVALRCDPISGHVSLYWYRQALGQGPEFLTYFNYEAQQDKSGLPNDRFSAERPEGSISTLTIQRTEQRDSAMYRCASSLNRPETLNTQYFGPGTRLTVL.